This TCR beta chain was sequenced during a study of blood T cell repertoires in COVID-19. This table comes from immunoSEQ multiplex PCR, and its TCRdb copy is limited to in-frame clones, with some not included. The profile shows 160,000 or so clones, 85% to 90% of them singletons. This CDR3 has 17 amino acids. Germline V lookup: CDR1 SGHRS, CDR2 YFSETQ. Trimming pared 0 bases from V and 0 bases from J, leaving 15 bases between. The chain recombines TRBV5-1 with TRBJ1-1; tentative D call: TRBD1 (6 bases). The clonotype comes from a woman between 65 and 79 years old with COVID-19, enrolled during active disease. The sequenced sample consisted of peripheral blood. The CDR3 protein is CASSLAQGYGMNTEAFF. In DNA form, the CDR3 reads TGCGCCAGCAGCTTGGCCCAGGGGTATGGGATGAACACTGAAGCTTTCTTT.